These 14 T cell receptor beta chains were sequenced from one sample in a study of T cell clones after liver transplantation. Using immunoSEQ multiplex PCR, the repertoire was profiled, and TCRdb retains in-frame clones only, with some absent. This table has roughly 120,000 clones, 90% appearing once. The material was CD4+ T cells from blood, obtained 12 months after liver transplant. The receptors originated from a human patient who received a liver transplant. The graft donor may account for some of the T cells.

This chain links TRBV4-3 with TRBJ1-5, with unresolved D. The germline V gene has CDR1 LGHNA and CDR2 YSLEER. V lost 0 bases and J lost 6, with 12 bases in between. This CDR3 region has 15 residues. The CDR3, as DNA: TGCGCCAGCAGCCAAGATATCAGGCAGAGTCAGCCCCAGCATTTT. Protein product: CASSQDIRQSQPQHF.

The chain has TRBV9 and TRBJ2-2; the match to TRBD2 covers 12 bases. Trimming at V came to 0 bases and at J to 7 bases, leaving 4 bases not matched to a gene. Germline CDR1 is SGDLS and CDR2 is YYNGEE. The CDR3 length is 16 residues. CDR3 bases: TGTGCCAGCAGCGTAGGGACTAGCGGGATTGGCGGGGAGCTGTTTTTT. This translates into CASSVGTSGIGGELFF.

V gene TRBV6-5 combines with J gene TRBJ2-1; D is possibly TRBD1 or TRBD2 (5 bases each). CDR1 MNHEY and CDR2 SVGAGI come from the germline V gene. Trimming removed 0 bases at V and 6 bases at J, with 12 bases between. The CDR3 has 15 residues. The CDR3 is CASSYSVGTRNEQFF. In DNA form, the CDR3 reads TGTGCCAGCAGTTACTCGGTGGGGACGCGCAATGAGCAGTTCTTC.

The genes are TRBV6-1 and TRBJ2-7; the match to TRBD2 covers 11 bases. Germline V lookup: CDR1 MNHNS, CDR2 SASEGT. The CDR3 length is 13 residues. V lost 7 bases to trimming and J lost 5 bases; unmatched junction nucleotides: 4. The CDR3 DNA reads TGTGCCAGCACGACTAGCGGGATCGACGAGCAGTACTTC. It translates to CASTTSGIDEQYF.

The V and J genes are TRBV7-2 and TRBJ1-5; no firm D call. Trimming took off 1 base at V and 4 bases at J, with 8 bases between the two ends. Germline V gene lookup returns CDR1 SGHTA and CDR2 FQGNSA. The CDR3 sequence is 14 residues long. CDR3 nucleotide sequence: TGTGCCAGCAGCTTAGAGGTAGGAAATCAGCCCCAGCATTTT. It specifies CASSLEVGNQPQHF.

The V call is TRBV29-1, the J call TRBJ1-1; perhaps TRBD1 as D (6 bases). CDR1 is SQVTM, CDR2 ANQGSEA, per germline. This CDR3 region has 11 residues. Trimming took 3 bases from V and 4 from J, leaving 6 bases between them. CDR3 DNA: TGCAGCGTTGACAGGGGCACTGAAGCTTTCTTT. The encoded protein is CSVDRGTEAFF.

V is TRBV5-6 and J is TRBJ1-1; possible D gene TRBD1, 5 bases. The CDR3 extends over 14 amino acids. Trimming took off 0 bases at V and 4 bases at J, with 10 bases between the two ends. From germline, CDR1 is SGHDT and CDR2 YYEEEE. The CDR3 region is CASSLAGGTTEAFF. The CDR3 nucleotides read TGTGCCAGCAGCTTGGCCGGGGGAACCACTGAAGCTTTCTTT.

The chain combines TRBV30 with TRBJ2-1, with 7 bases identical to TRBD2. The CDR3 consists of 15 residues. Trimming at V came to 4 bases and at J to 4 bases, leaving 10 bases not matched to a gene. Looked up from germline, CDR1 is GTSNPN and CDR2 is SVGIG (reference sequence). The CDR3 spells CAWMGGAGIYNEQFF. DNA of the CDR3: TGTGCCTGGATGGGGGGAGCGGGAATATACAATGAGCAGTTCTTC.

This chain uses TRBV7-9 with TRBJ2-3; no reliable D call. This CDR3 spans 13 amino acids. CDR1 and CDR2 (germline): SEHNR, FQNEAQ (reference sequence). The V and J ends lost 5 bases and 7 bases respectively, with 13 bases between them. CDR3 residues: CASSPQGPNTQYF. CDR3 DNA: TGTGCCAGCAGCCCTCAAGGGCCGAATACGCAGTATTTT.

V is TRBV5-1 and J is TRBJ2-5; 9 nucleotides align to TRBD2. The CDR3 has 15 amino acids. CDR1 and CDR2 from the germline V gene are SGHRS and YFSETQ. V gave up 0 bases and J gave up 5 bases; unmatched junction bases: 5. CDR3 DNA sequence: TGCGCCAGCAGCTTGGATCCTAGCGGGATTGAGACCCAGTACTTC. It codes for CASSLDPSGIETQYF.

The genes are TRBV29-1 and TRBJ1-3, with a tentative D call TRBD1 (5 bases). This CDR3 is built from 15 residues. V dropped 0 bases and J dropped 4 bases, with 13 bases sitting between them. The germline V gene encodes CDR1 SQVTM and CDR2 ANQGSEA. In DNA, the CDR3 is TGCAGCGTTGAAGAAATGAGGGGTCTCGGAAACACCATATATTTT. It codes for CSVEEMRGLGNTIYF. The full variable domain, rest sourced from reference TRBV29-1 and TRBJ1-3, is SAVISQKPSRDICQRGTSLTIQCQVDSQVTMMFWYRQQPGQSLTLIATANQGSEATYESGFVIDKFPISRPNLTFSTLTVSNMSPEDSSIYLCSVEEMRGLGNTIYFGEGSWLTVV.

This chain links TRBV5-8 with TRBJ1-5; 9 bases are a match to TRBD1. This CDR3 has 14 residues. CDR1 is SGHTS and CDR2 is YDEGEE in the germline V gene. With V trimmed by 5 bases and J by 5 bases, 5 bases remained unmatched. The DNA of the CDR3 is TGTGCCAGCAGTCCCGGGACAGGGTATCAGCCCCAGCATTTT. This gives the protein CASSPGTGYQPQHF.

The V call is TRBV7-8, the J call TRBJ2-1; D not certain. Germline V gene data show CDR1 as SGHVS and CDR2 as FQNEAQ. V lost 4 bases and J lost 6, with 10 bases in between. CDR3 length: 13 amino acids. This CDR3 reads CASSYSPANEQFF. CDR3 DNA: TGTGCCAGCAGCTACTCCCCAGCCAATGAGCAGTTCTTC. The variable domain in full, completed from reference TRBV7-8 and TRBJ2-1, reads GAGVSQSPRYKVAKRGQDVALRCDPISGHVSLFWYQQALGQGPEFLTYFQNEAQLDKSGLPSDRFFAERPEGSVSTLKIQRTQQEDSAVYLCASSYSPANEQFFGPGTRLTVL.

This chain connects TRBV9 to TRBJ1-2; 7 positions agree with TRBD1. Trimming took 0 bases from V and 8 from J; bases not matched to a gene: 7. Germline lookup yields CDR1 SGDLS and CDR2 YYNGEE. The CDR3 runs 14 residues. The CDR3 here is CASSVEVGGKGYTF. CDR3 in DNA: TGTGCCAGCAGCGTAGAGGTAGGGGGCAAAGGCTACACCTTC.